The present TCR beta chain was sequenced within a study of shared clonotypes between healthy human individuals. This CDR3 is 17 amino acids long. In the study's own analysis: ImmunoSEQ junction-only sequences lacked quality scores, so their filtering differed. Generated by immunoSEQ multiplex PCR, the TCRdb table keeps only in-frame clones and is missing some. The D gene and trimming were derived from the DNA, and the V and J assignments and clone size from that table. Among roughly 680,000 clones listed, over 60% were seen once. Sequenced material: memory CD4+ T cells sorted from blood. Indicated subset: CD45RA-negative fraction. The TCR was taken from a woman aged 25 to 39 in good health. The chain employs TRBV21-1 and TRBJ1-2. TRBV21-1 is given as a pseudogene. The CDR3 DNA reads TGTGCCAGCAGCAAAACTAGGTGGGGGACCTCTCCAGGAGGCTACACCTTC. It translates to CASSKTRWGTSPGGYTF.